A selection of T cell receptor beta chains follows, all from one sample in a study of T cell repertoires in cytomegalovirus infection. TCRdb passed the reads through MiXCR, listing each CDR3 protein once. The sample carries about 600,000 distinct CDR3 sequences, approximately 24% recorded once. Sequenced input: CD8+ T cells from PBMCs. The receptors here all came from a human donor in good health (CMV status not recorded). Some clones in this sample may be carry-over from other donors' samples. The CDR3 runs from the conserved cysteine through the conserved F or W. Fields, in order: CDR3 length, J gene, clone size, V gene, CDR3 protein. Clone size is stated in some rows and not others, as once, few, many or a class when expanded.

>13|TRBJ1-2|-|TRBV29-1
CSVETGGTYGYTF
>20|TRBJ2-1|many|TRBV6-2/TRBV6-3
CASSYLGLAGGSSSYNEQFF
>15|TRBJ2-3|many|TRBV28
CASSARQGPTDTQYF
>13|TRBJ1-2|-|TRBV29-1
CSAEGHLNYGYTF
>14|TRBJ2-1|-|TRBV29-1
CSVQGRGLYNEQFF
>12|TRBJ1-2|-|TRBV29-1
CSVVDRSYGYTF
>16|TRBJ1-6|few|TRBV7-8
CASSPPDRGGNSPLHF
>16|TRBJ1-1|few|TRBV28
CASSSQGKRRNTEAFF
>16|TRBJ2-4|-|TRBV20-1
CSARDRAGETKNIQYF
>14|TRBJ2-3|-|TRBV28
CASRLGLARDTQYF
>15|TRBJ2-2|many|TRBV28
CASSPGQMNTGELFF
>14|TRBJ1-1|-|TRBV6-5
CASSQGTGGRKAFF
>12|TRBJ2-7|-|TRBV2
CASSDSPTRQYF
>14|TRBJ1-6|-|TRBV2
CASSEFTYNSPLHF
>13|TRBJ1-6|-|TRBV20-1
CSAREVLYSPLHF
>15|TRBJ1-1|many|TRBV7-6
CASSSTGWEDTEAFF
>13|TRBJ1-1|-|TRBV20-1
CSAPGRMNTEAFF
>15|TRBJ2-1|-|TRBV19
CASSIAGGLFNEQFF
>10|TRBJ2-7|-|TRBV29-1
CSVLIYEQYF
>12|TRBJ1-2|few|TRBV14
CASSPYIDGYTF
>16|TRBJ2-1|-|TRBV9
CASTVDTGGLYNEQFF
>17|TRBJ2-3|few|TRBV20-1
CSARRGGASLRTDTQYF
>14|TRBJ2-7|-|TRBV27
CASRSMGVAYEQYF
>15|TRBJ1-1|-|TRBV6-6
CASSYLSGVDTEAFF
>13|TRBJ2-5|-|TRBV6-5
CASSYSWVETQYF
>15|TRBJ2-1|many|TRBV7-9
CASSAEISSYNEQFF
>15|TRBJ1-2|few|TRBV7-9
CASSSGQVLTYGYTF
>15|TRBJ1-2|-|TRBV20-1
CSARSPDPWNYGYTF
>16|TRBJ1-2|once|TRBV29-1
CSVDPETGVNDYGYTF
>13|TRBJ2-5|-|TRBV5-4
CASSFASGETQYF
>13|TRBJ2-4|few|TRBV7-9
CASSFSSKNIQYF
>13|TRBJ1-2|few|TRBV20-1
CSAFLGGAYGYTF
>13|TRBJ2-5|-|TRBV6-2/TRBV6-3
CASSYSTPETQYF
>16|TRBJ2-3|few|TRBV27
CASSELAPHYTDTQYF
>17|TRBJ2-5|few|TRBV12-3/TRBV12-4
CASSTVAGGPVDETQYF
>15|TRBJ1-1|-|TRBV7-9
CASSLEGHGSTEAFF
>15|TRBJ1-2|few|TRBV14
CASSQRGHTLYGYTF
>18|TRBJ2-3|-|TRBV10-3
CAISAESGGSKGRDTQYF